The 28 T cell receptor beta chains below come from one sample, sequenced in a study of neurological immune-mediated disorders. MiXCR was run by TCRdb on the 5' RACE reads, yielding one entry per CDR3 protein. The sample holds about 52,000 distinct CDR3 sequences, about 3.5% seen once. Material: PBMCs. The receptors were gathered from a man between 25 and 39 years old with multiple sclerosis.

This clonotype is medium-sized by share. The genes are TRBV4-1 and TRBJ2-1; 8 bases fit TRBD2. In germline, CDR1 is MGHRA, CDR2 YSYEKL. Trimming at V came to 4 bases and at J to 0 bases, leaving 2 bases not matched to a gene. The CDR3 is made up of 15 amino acids. Here the CDR3 reads CASSPSGSSYNEQFF. The DNA of the CDR3 is TGCGCCAGCAGCCCGAGCGGGAGCTCCTACAATGAGCAGTTCTTC.

This clonotype was seen ten or more times. V is TRBV28 and J is TRBJ1-2; the D is unclear. Germline values: CDR1 MDHEN, CDR2 SYDVKM. The CDR3 covers 14 residues. The V and J ends lost 8 bases and 0 bases respectively, with 13 bases between them. CDR3 coding DNA: TGTGCCAGCGGCCGGCGGGTAGCTAACTATGGCTACACCTTC. Translation gives CASGRRVANYGYTF.

The sample holds many counts of this clonotype. J is TRBJ1-1 and V is TRBV7-2, with 7 bases matching TRBD1. The length of the CDR3 is 14 residues. In germline, CDR1 is SGHTA, CDR2 FQGNSA. The V segment lost 4 bases and the J segment 2 bases; nucleotides outside the gene matches: 4. The CDR3 reads CASSSGQYNTEAFF. The CDR3 coding sequence is TGTGCCAGCAGCTCGGGACAGTATAACACTGAAGCTTTCTTT.

This clonotype has a count of ten or more. The chain carries TRBV7-9 and TRBJ1-1; weak D call: TRBD1 (5 bases). V lost 2 bases, J lost 3 bases, and 10 bases lay in between. The CDR3 contains 14 residues. Germline V CDR1 and CDR2: SEHNR, FQNEAQ (reference sequence). This CDR3 reads CASSLQGDYTEAFF. CDR3 nucleotide sequence: TGTGCCAGCAGCTTACAAGGGGATTACACTGAAGCTTTCTTT.

This clonotype has at least ten counts. The chain links TRBV12-3 or TRBV12-4 to TRBJ2-7; 7 nucleotides match TRBD1. Trimming removed 2 bases from V and 3 bases from J; junction bases left unmatched: 4. The CDR3 consists of 14 residues. The CDR3 spells CASSLSAGGYEQYF. CDR3 DNA sequence: TGTGCCAGCAGTTTATCGGCAGGGGGCTACGAGCAGTACTTC.

This clonotype has at least ten counts. This rearrangement joins TRBV7-9 to TRBJ1-2, with TRBD1 as a possible D gene (5 bases). The CDR3 runs to 15 residues. V was clipped by 5 bases and J by 0 bases, with 13 bases between them. Germline CDR1 reads SEHNR; CDR2 reads FQNEAQ (reference sequence). The CDR3 spells CASSAFSGPNYGYTF. The CDR3 DNA reads as TGTGCCAGCAGCGCCTTTTCGGGGCCTAACTATGGCTACACCTTC.

This clonotype was recorded at least ten times. The chain is built from TRBV13 and TRBJ1-3; D unclear. Trimming pared 4 bases from V and 4 bases from J, leaving 5 bases between. The CDR3 consists of 12 residues. Germline V CDR1 and CDR2: PRHDT, FYEKMQ (reference sequence). CDR3 loop: CASSSRGNTIYF. For the CDR3, the DNA is TGTGCCAGCAGCTCGCGCGGAAACACCATATATTTT.

This clonotype has a count of ten or more. The V and J genes are TRBV7-6 and TRBJ1-1, with D unclear. Trimming removed 4 bases from V and 0 bases from J, with 6 bases in between. The CDR3 is made up of 13 amino acids. Germline-derived CDR1 and CDR2 are SGHVS and FNYEAQ. CDR3 DNA: TGTGCCAGCAGCTCTAGGATGAACACTGAAGCTTTCTTT. This translates into CASSSRMNTEAFF. Full variable domain (rest looked up from reference TRBV7-6 and TRBJ1-1): GAGVSQSPRYKVTKRGQDVALRCDPISGHVSLYWYRQALGQGPEFLTYFNYEAQQDKSGLPNDRFSAERPEGSISTLTIQRTEQRDSAMYRCASSSRMNTEAFFGQGTRLTVV.

This clonotype occurred many times. The chain joins TRBV5-1 to TRBJ2-3; 8 bases map to TRBD1. Germline V gene lookup returns CDR1 SGHRS and CDR2 YFSETQ. V gave up 4 bases and J gave up 0 bases; unmatched junction bases: 4. CDR3 length equals 15 residues. CDR3 coding DNA: TGCGCCAGCAGCCTACAGGGGGGAAGCACAGATACGCAGTATTTT. Its translation: CASSLQGGSTDTQYF. Supplemented by reference TRBV5-1 and TRBJ2-3, the full variable domain reads KAGVTQTPRYLIKTRGQQVTLSCSPISGHRSVSWYQQTPGQGLQFLFEYFSETQRNKGNFPGRFSGRQFSNSRSEMNVSTLELGDSALYLCASSLQGGSTDTQYFGPGTRLTVL.

This sequence joins TRBV5-1 and TRBJ2-3, with D unresolved. Trimming shortened V by 1 base and J by 5 bases, and 8 bases separated the two germline ends. The CDR3 contains 13 residues. CDR1 is SGHRS, CDR2 YFSETQ, per germline. CDR3 DNA: TGCGCCAGCAGCTTGTTCTATGGAGATACGCAGTATTTT. Translation gives CASSLFYGDTQYF.

Details on this clonotype: This sequence may be a read error, since a much larger clone differs from it by one base. The CDR3 end shows no conserved phenylalanine or tryptophan, and so a read error is likely. The genes are TRBV10-3 and TRBJ2-7; D remains ambiguous. CDR3 length equals 13 residues. V shed 4 bases and J shed 5 bases, with 12 bases lying between them. Germline lookup yields CDR1 ENHRY and CDR2 SYGVKD. The CDR3 bases are TGTGCCATCAGTGCAGCCTTTAGAAACGAGCAGTACTGC. Its protein product is CAISAAFRNEQYC.

In this sample, this clonotype turned up a few times. The chain carries TRBV18 and TRBJ1-4, with D maybe TRBD1 (5 bases). Germline values: CDR1 KGHSH, CDR2 LQKENI. The ends were cut back, 3 bases at V and 0 bases at J, with 11 bases in the middle. The CDR3 totals 16 residues. CDR3 sequence (DNA): TGTGCCAGCTCACCTCGGGACCCTTCAACTAATGAAAAACTGTTTTTT. Translated: CASSPRDPSTNEKLFF. The whole variable domain, filled in from reference TRBV18 and TRBJ1-4, reads NAGVMQNPRHLVRRRGQEARLRCSPMKGHSHVYWYRQLPEEGLKFMVYLQKENIIDESGMPKERFSAEFPKEGPSILRIQQVVRGDSAAYFCASSPRDPSTNEKLFFGSGTQLSVL.

The sample holds many counts of this clonotype. The V call is TRBV20-1, the J call TRBJ1-3, with D perhaps matching TRBD1 (6 bases). Trimming took 3 bases from V and 1 from J, leaving 7 bases between them. The germline V gene encodes CDR1 DFQATT and CDR2 SNEGSKA (reference sequence). This CDR3 contains 13 residues. The CDR3 sequence is CSASTGSGNTIYF. The CDR3 nucleotides are TGCAGTGCTAGTACAGGGTCTGGAAACACCATATATTTT.

In regard to this clonotype: A clone one base away is much larger, so this may be a read error. The V call is TRBV3-1, the J call TRBJ1-1, with D tentatively TRBD1 (5 bases). Per the germline V gene, CDR1 is LGHDT and CDR2 is YNNKEL (reference sequence). Trimming took 1 base from V and 5 from J, leaving 8 bases between them. The CDR3 extends over 13 amino acids. The CDR3 sequence: CASSQVKGTEAFF. Here the CDR3 DNA reads TGTGCCAGCAGCCAAGTTAAGGGGACTGAAGCTTTCTTT.

This clonotype occurred many times. The chain is built from TRBV5-1 and TRBJ1-1; maybe TRBD1 (5 bases). Germline lookup yields CDR1 SGHRS and CDR2 YFSETQ. V lost 0 bases and J lost 4, with 13 bases in between. The CDR3 length is 15 residues. The CDR3 DNA is TGCGCCAGCAGCTTGGCCCTGGGGGTTGGCACTGAAGCTTTCTTT. It is translated as CASSLALGVGTEAFF. The full variable domain, in which reference TRBV5-1 and TRBJ1-1 provide the parts outside the CDR3, is KAGVTQTPRYLIKTRGQQVTLSCSPISGHRSVSWYQQTPGQGLQFLFEYFSETQRNKGNFPGRFSGRQFSNSRSEMNVSTLELGDSALYLCASSLALGVGTEAFFGQGTRLTVV.

This clonotype occurred many times. The J gene is TRBJ2-7, the V gene TRBV28; D uncertain. The germline CDR1 and CDR2 sequences are MDHEN and SYDVKM. Between the trimmed V and J ends, which lost 7 bases and 2 bases, there was a span of 15 bases. The CDR3 runs to 14 residues. The CDR3 here is CASNSQTVTYEQYF. The CDR3 DNA follows: TGTGCCAGCAACTCCCAGACTGTAACCTACGAGCAGTACTTC.

There are many counts of this clonotype. The V gene is TRBV7-3, the J gene TRBJ2-3; TRBD2 matches 9 bases. Germline assignment: CDR1 SGHTA and CDR2 FQGTGA. V trimming: 6 bases; J trimming: 2 bases; junction bases outside the gene matches: 9. This CDR3 is 16 amino acids long. CDR3 region: CASSHLPSGATDTQYF. In DNA form, the CDR3 reads TGTGCCAGCAGTCACCTCCCTAGCGGGGCCACAGATACGCAGTATTTT.

This clonotype was seen repeatedly, ten times or more. The chain couples TRBV29-1 to TRBJ2-2; TRBD2 might be the D (6 bases). The CDR3 is 15 residues long. V shed 0 bases and J shed 0 bases, with 8 bases lying between them. CDR1 is SQVTM, CDR2 ANQGSEA, per germline. The CDR3 spells CSVEDAGTNTGELFF. CDR3 bases: TGCAGCGTTGAAGATGCGGGGACGAACACCGGGGAGCTGTTTTTT.

This clonotype appeared many times. The gene calls are TRBV28 and TRBJ2-1, with TRBD1 matching 8 bases. V was clipped by 3 bases and J by 6 bases; unmatched bases: 4. This CDR3 region has 14 residues. Germline assignment: CDR1 MDHEN and CDR2 SYDVKM. CDR3 DNA: TGTGCCAGCAGTTTTACTACAGGGGGCAATGAGCAGTTCTTC. It encodes CASSFTTGGNEQFF.

Remarks on this clonotype: This may arise from a read error, as a much more abundant clone is one base away. This rearrangement joins TRBV16 to TRBJ1-1; 11 nucleotides align to TRBD1. This CDR3 has 13 residues. Germline V lookup: CDR1 KGHSY, CDR2 FQNENV. CDR3 nucleotide sequence: TGTGCCAGCCTGTGGACAGGGGGCACTGAAGCTTTATTT. Protein: CASLWTGGTEALF.

This clonotype was detected many times. Germline is not matched at one junction end, which may reflect a read error. This rearrangement joins TRBV6-1 to TRBJ2-7, with D possibly TRBD2 on 5 matching bases. CDR1 MNHNS and CDR2 SASEGT come from the germline V gene. The CDR3 extends over 17 amino acids. The CDR3: CASSERPPISFIGNPIF. In DNA, the CDR3 is TGTGCCAGCAGTGAAAGGCCCCCAATATCCTTTATCGGGAACCCCATTTTC.

The table lists this clonotype with many counts. At one of its ends the junction is not consistent with the germline gene, which may arise from a read error. The chain employs TRBV9 and TRBJ1-1; D perhaps matches TRBD1 (5 bases). Germline V gene sequence: CDR1 SGDLS, CDR2 YYNGEE. CDR3 size: 14 residues. For the CDR3, the DNA is TGTGCCAGCAGCCCCCGGGGACTACCTGGAAAAAACATCTTT. Protein sequence: CASSPRGLPGKNIF.

This clonotype was seen ten or more times. The V call is TRBV10-3, the J call TRBJ1-2; possibly TRBD1 for D (5 bases). V dropped 3 bases and J dropped 8 bases, with 10 bases sitting between them. Germline CDR1 reads ENHRY; CDR2 reads SYGVKD. CDR3 length equals 12 residues. Written as DNA, the CDR3 is TGTGCCATCAGTGAATCAGGGAGCGGCTACACCTTC. Translated, it gives CAISESGSGYTF.

With regard to this clonotype: Compared with germline, one end of the junction differs, possibly owing to a read error. The chain links TRBV7-2 to TRBJ1-6, with unresolved D. The CDR3 has 14 amino acids. Germline V lookup: CDR1 SGHTA, CDR2 FQGNSA. In nucleotides, the CDR3 is TGTGCCAGCAGCACCGGGCTCTATAATTCACCCCTCAACTTT. This translates into CASSTGLYNSPLNF.

Many counts were recorded for this clonotype. This chain connects TRBV7-9 to TRBJ2-5; D may be TRBD1 (6 bases). The germline V gene has CDR1 SEHNR and CDR2 FQNEAQ (reference sequence). V shed 6 bases and J shed 5 bases, with 16 bases lying between them. CDR3 length: 14 residues. CDR3 nucleotides: TGTGCCAGCAGTTGGACCCCAGGGGCGGAGACCCAGTACTTC. It yields the protein CASSWTPGAETQYF.

In this sample, this clonotype turned up many times. The rearrangement joins TRBV6-5 to TRBJ1-2, with D perhaps matching TRBD1 (6 bases). V gave up 2 bases and J gave up 0 bases, with 10 bases separating them. Germline V lookup: CDR1 MNHEY, CDR2 SVGAGI. This CDR3 has 15 amino acids. The CDR3 is CASSYAGAANYGYTF. The CDR3 nucleotides are TGTGCCAGCAGTTACGCGGGGGCGGCTAACTATGGCTACACCTTC.

This clonotype appeared many times. The genes are TRBV6-5 and TRBJ1-5; 7 bases map to TRBD1. Germline V gene data show CDR1 as MNHEY and CDR2 as SVGAGI. The V and J ends lost 5 bases and 6 bases, in that order; junction bases with no gene match: 4. This CDR3 has 13 amino acids. For the CDR3, the DNA is TGTGCCAGCAGTACCCAGGGGGGTCAGCCCCAGCATTTT. Translated: CASSTQGGQPQHF.

This clonotype was observed many times. V gene TRBV20-1 combines with J gene TRBJ2-3; 8 bases map to TRBD2. Trimming took 6 bases from V and 1 from J; bases not matched to a gene: 9. Germline CDR1 DFQATT, CDR2 SNEGSKA (reference sequence). The CDR3 has 15 residues. The CDR3, as DNA: TGCAGTGCCGGACAGCGGGAGTTCGGCACAGATACGCAGTATTTT. Translation gives CSAGQREFGTDTQYF.